This TCR beta chain was captured by sequencing in a study of siplizumab effects on memory and regulatory T cells. This CDR3 is 17 amino acids long. From germline, CDR1 is WSHSY and CDR2 SAAADI. Trimming took 0 bases from V and 6 from J, leaving 19 bases between them. TCRdb's table, derived via immunoSEQ multiplex PCR, lists solely in-frame clones and lacks some. This table holds about 100,000 clones, approximately 94% found once. This receptor was obtained from a human donor in good health. The V and J genes are TRBV10-2 and TRBJ2-3; possible D gene TRBD2, 5 bases. The sequencing sample was made of non-Treg CD4+ T cells sorted from blood. CDR3 nucleotide sequence: TGCGCCAGCAGTGAGTCGAGAGGGAGATCCCCTTTCGATACGCAGTATTTT. This sequence encodes CASSESRGRSPFDTQYF.